This TCR beta chain emerged from a study of human T cells and chemical hapten exposure. Study as a whole: Minor volume differences among pooled libraries chiefly drove per-sample TCR yield variation. Regarding the study as a whole: No alteration of TCRs above 1 in 1000 frequency was seen with DPC sensitization.

TCRdb passed the RACE reads through MiXCR, listing each CDR3 protein once. The data show over 45,000 distinct CDR3 sequences, 7.5% to 10% seen once. Time point noted: patch test 1, 2 weeks after DPC sensitization. Treatment: therapeutic diphenylcyclopropenone sensitization with weekly scalp DPC. Suited to DPC and affected by alopecia, the donors ranged from 18 to 70 years old. From germline, CDR1 is SGHDN and CDR2 FVKESK. This CDR3 spans 16 amino acids. J lost 0 bases, V lost 3 bases, and 8 bases had no gene match. This clonotype was counted ten times or more. Its antigen remains unknown. The TCR comes from a woman aged 40-49 years with alopecia areata. Some clones in this sample may be carry-over from other donors' samples. The chain recombines TRBV14 with TRBJ2-7, with TRBD1 matching 7 bases. The sample here was whole blood, taken in connection with sensitization to the hapten diphenylcyclopropenone (DPC). The DNA for the CDR3 is TGTGCCAGCAGCCACGCCCGGGACAGTAGCTCCTACGAGCAGTACTTC. Encoded protein: CASSHARDSSSYEQYF.